This TCR beta chain stems from a study of T-cell memory formation after mild COVID-19 (dated by TCRdb to about 2021). A note on the overall study: TCR sequence clusters from the two donors were found to be largely donor specific. Longitudinal TCRalpha and TCRbeta repertoire sequencing tracked T-cell clones expanding and contracting after mild COVID-19 in a couple of donors. The cohort was made up of two young adult volunteers, one female and one male, who were previously healthy.

This clonotype was seen only a few times. Its antigen is unknown. Qualities for individual bases were not recorded, and no much larger clone is one base off. Broader findings and caveats from the paper: Contracting CD4+ clones turned up mainly in the CM and EM memory subsets, whereas EMRA was where CD8+ clones were enriched. The study included only a couple of mild cases, and larger cohorts that include severe cases with pre-infection samples were judged to be necessary. Balanced CD4/CD8 phenotypes were observed for clones contracting from day 15 to 85, whereas a bias towards CD4+ was observed for a second wave of clones expanding from day 15 to 37. SARS-CoV-2 specificity was not confirmed for the second-wave clones peaking on day 37. Some responding clones were detected in pre-infection memory, which suggested that pre-existing cross-reactive memory T cells had joined the SARS-CoV-2 response.

V is cut by 6 bases and J by 2 bases, and the space between the germline ends is 5 bases. The CDR3 runs 13 amino acids, cysteine and phenylalanine included. Only CDR3 DNA remains: 39 bases, in frame from the first base. Taken from the germline V gene, the CDR1 and CDR2 loops are SGHAT and FQNNGV. Instrument used: Illumina NovaSeq 6000. TCRalpha and TCRbeta cDNA libraries were constructed by 5'RACE with constant-segment primers, with sample barcodes and unique molecular identifiers being introduced. Trizol reagent was used to extract RNA from every sample. Library amplification was performed in two PCR steps, and a second sample barcode and Illumina TruSeq adapters were introduced in the second step. Sequencing of libraries was performed on an Illumina NovaSeq with 2 x 150 bp paired-end reads. On the authors' methods: The reads were demultiplexed and collapsed into UMI-guided consensus sequences using migec v1.2.7. With mixcr v2.1.11, UMI consensuses were aligned to TRA and TRB V and J templates and assembled into clonotypes. A clonotype was counted as expanded or contracted only if both edgeR and NoisET called the change significant, with noise models trained on biological replicates. edgeR calls used a false discovery rate-adjusted p below 0.01 and a log2 fold-change threshold of 1. As an exploratory analysis of dynamics, max-normalized trajectories of the 1000 most abundant clonotypes were examined with PCA combined with hierarchical clustering. The CD4 or CD8 phenotype of responding clones was assigned using the separately sequenced CD4+ and CD8+ repertoires. The raw public reads went through TCRdb reprocessing: fastp at Q25, MiXCR clone calling, in-frame beta chains kept. One record per CDR3 amino acid sequence lists the most common genes and DNA. TCRdb assigned the V and J calls; the authors' analysis was not used. The sample table holds around 250,000 distinct CDR3 sequences, of which under 20% were seen once. Together, the top ten hold about 23% of the sample.

PBMCs were isolated by Ficoll-Paque density gradient centrifugation. The receptor was isolated from a man aged 18 to 30 who had mild COVID-19 (a few samples of this study predate the infection). The sample titles of this study are shuffled in the database, so cell type and time point are left out; the donor was told from shared clones. Sequencing was performed on PBMCs or a T cell subset sorted from them (not recorded which). The rearranged segments are TRBV11-2 and TRBJ2-6, with the D gene not clear enough to name. The CDR3 in this case is CASSSAGANVLTF. At the DNA level, the sequence is TGTGCCAGCAGTTCAGCTGGGGCCAACGTCCTGACTTTC.